These 24 T cell receptor beta chains were sequenced from one sample in a study of spatial heterogeneity in lung cancer. Time point meaning: blood at routine non-recurrence follow-up after resection. One entry per CDR3 protein, called by TCRdb with MiXCR from the 5' RACE reads. This table has around 29,000 distinct CDR3 sequences, over 9.5% appearing once. This material consisted of PBMCs, taken at follow-up. The receptors stem from a female donor with early-stage non-small cell lung cancer.

This clonotype was counted ten times or more. V usage is TRBV20-1 and J usage is TRBJ2-3; no definite D call. Germline CDR1 DFQATT, CDR2 SNEGSKA (reference sequence). There are 15 residues in the CDR3. Trimming removed 1 base at V and 2 bases at J, with 13 bases between. The CDR3 region has the DNA TGCAGTGCTAGAGGGGCCCCAGCAAACACAGATACGCAGTATTTT. Encoded protein: CSARGAPANTDTQYF.

This CDR3 reads CASSSDRGAGELFF. The CDR3 nucleotides read TGTGCCAGCAGTTCGGACAGGGGGGCCGGGGAGCTGTTTTTT. The chain combines TRBV11-2 with TRBJ2-2; 10 bases line up with TRBD1. V gave up 6 bases and J gave up 6 bases; unmatched junction bases: 4. CDR3 length: 14 amino acids. CDR1 SGHAT and CDR2 FQNNGV come from the germline V gene.

This clonotype came up many times. The V and J genes are TRBV28 and TRBJ2-7; the D is unclear. Germline V gene lookup returns CDR1 MDHEN and CDR2 SYDVKM. Trimming took off 4 bases at V and 0 bases at J, with 16 bases between the two ends. The CDR3 is made up of 16 amino acids. The CDR3 sequence: CASSSLVRSSSYEQYF. The CDR3 nucleotides are TGTGCCAGCAGTTCTCTGGTGCGGTCCTCCTCCTACGAGCAGTACTTC.

The chain links TRBV5-5 to TRBJ1-1; D ambiguous. The CDR3 sequence is 13 residues long. The ends were cut back, 4 bases at V and 1 base at J, with 8 bases in the middle. Germline CDR1 SGHKS, CDR2 YYEKEE (reference sequence). CDR3 amino acids: CASSHTRNTEAFF. DNA of the CDR3: TGTGCCAGCAGCCACACAAGGAACACTGAAGCTTTCTTT.

This sequence joins TRBV19 and TRBJ2-5; 7 nucleotides line up with TRBD1. CDR1 is LNHDA and CDR2 is SQIVND in the germline V gene (reference sequence). V was clipped by 7 bases and J by 5 bases; unmatched bases: 7. CDR3 length: 13 amino acids. The CDR3 region is CASTSTGTETQYF. As DNA, the CDR3 is TGTGCCAGTACCTCGACAGGGACGGAGACCCAGTACTTC.

V and J are TRBV7-9 and TRBJ1-2; D unresolved. From germline, CDR1 is SEHNR and CDR2 FQNEAQ (reference sequence). With 8 bases removed from V and 4 bases from J, the gap between germline ends came to 14 bases. The CDR3 is 13 amino acids. The CDR3 sequence: CASGDGSVYGYTF. Here the CDR3 DNA reads TGTGCCAGCGGAGATGGGTCGGTCTATGGCTACACCTTC.

There are a few counts of this clonotype. The chain joins TRBV11-2 to TRBJ2-2, with 7 positions matching TRBD2. CDR3 size: 16 residues. V dropped 3 bases and J dropped 0; count of bases not matched to a gene: 4. Looked up from germline, CDR1 is SGHAT and CDR2 is FQNNGV. CDR3 residues: CASSLERGANTGELFF. Written as DNA, the CDR3 is TGTGCCAGCAGCTTGGAGCGGGGAGCGAACACCGGGGAGCTGTTTTTT.

In its sample, this clonotype was seen a few times. This chain links TRBV4-1 with TRBJ2-1, with 12 bases matching TRBD2. V lost 1 base and J lost 2; bases outside the gene matches: 3. CDR3 length equals 17 residues. Germline assignment: CDR1 MGHRA and CDR2 YSYEKL. CDR3 in DNA: TGCGCCAGCAGCCAAGCTCTAGCGGGGGGGGCCTACAATGAGCAGTTCTTC. It codes for CASSQALAGGAYNEQFF.

The table lists this clonotype with a few counts. This chain links TRBV5-6 with TRBJ2-2, with 7 bases aligning to TRBD2. Germline V CDR1 and CDR2: SGHDT, YYEEEE. V lost 1 base, J lost 6 bases, and 3 bases stayed unmatched. The CDR3 covers 14 residues. In DNA form, the CDR3 reads TGTGCCAGCAGCTTGAGGGGAGGGGCCGGGGAGCTGTTTTTT. As protein: CASSLRGGAGELFF. The full variable domain, completed using reference TRBV5-6 and TRBJ2-2, is DAGVTQSPTHLIKTRGQQVTLRCSPKSGHDTVSWYQQALGQGPQFIFQYYEEEERQRGNFPDRFSGHQFPNYSSELNVNALLLGDSALYLCASSLRGGAGELFFGEGSRLTVL.

This clonotype has a count of ten or more. The J gene is TRBJ2-5, the V gene TRBV5-1, with 8 bases fitting TRBD2. CDR1 is SGHRS and CDR2 is YFSETQ in the germline V gene. The J segment lost 1 base and the V segment lost 4 bases, leaving 3 bases of the junction unmatched. This CDR3 has 14 amino acids. The DNA of the CDR3 is TGCGCCAGCAGCACCGGGACTAGCCAAGAGACCCAGTACTTC. It specifies CASSTGTSQETQYF. Full variable domain (outside the CDR3, taken from reference TRBV5-1 and TRBJ2-5): KAGVTQTPRYLIKTRGQQVTLSCSPISGHRSVSWYQQTPGQGLQFLFEYFSETQRNKGNFPGRFSGRQFSNSRSEMNVSTLELGDSALYLCASSTGTSQETQYFGPGTRLLVL.

This clonotype was seen ten or more times. CDR3 residues: CASSLGQGTYNEQFF. As DNA, the CDR3 is TGTGCCAGCAGCCTGGGACAGGGGACCTACAATGAGCAGTTCTTC. The J gene is TRBJ2-1, the V gene TRBV13; 10 bases are shared with TRBD1. This CDR3 spans 15 amino acids. Germline CDR1 PRHDT, CDR2 FYEKMQ (reference sequence). Trimming cost V 5 bases and J 2 bases; bases outside gene matches: 3.

This clonotype was counted many times. This chain links TRBV7-9 with TRBJ2-2; tentatively, D is TRBD2 (5 bases). CDR3 length equals 15 residues. V was trimmed by 1 base and J by 5 bases, leaving 11 bases between them. The V gene's germline CDR1 is SEHNR and CDR2 FQNEAQ (reference sequence). In DNA, the CDR3 is TGTGCCAGCAGCTTAGAAGGGTCGGGGACCGGGGAGCTGTTTTTT. As protein: CASSLEGSGTGELFF.

The chain carries TRBV29-1 and TRBJ1-2; no firm D call. CDR1 and CDR2 from the germline V gene are SQVTM and ANQGSEA. Trimming stripped 0 bases from V and 7 bases from J, with 3 bases between. The CDR3 is 10 residues long. The CDR3 loop reads CSVEDGGYTF. As DNA, the CDR3 is TGCAGCGTTGAAGATGGTGGCTACACCTTC.

In its sample, this clonotype was seen a few times. As DNA, the CDR3 is TGTGCCAGCTCACCACGAGGGACAGATCCACCCCTCCACTTT. It is translated as CASSPRGTDPPLHF. V and J are TRBV18 and TRBJ1-6; 7 bases agree with TRBD1. The germline gives CDR1 KGHSH, CDR2 LQKENI. The CDR3 covers 14 residues. V was pared by 1 base and J by 11 bases, with 5 bases of the junction left unmatched.

In this sample, this clonotype turned up a few times. In nucleotides, the CDR3 is TGTGCCAGCAGCTTAGGACCAGGGGGCTTCCGGATGAACACTGAAGCTTTCTTT. As protein: CASSLGPGGFRMNTEAFF. The chain links TRBV7-8 to TRBJ1-1, with 8 bases fitting TRBD1. In germline, CDR1 is SGHVS, CDR2 FQNEAQ. This CDR3 is 18 amino acids long. V lost 1 base and J lost 0; bases outside the gene matches: 10.

This clonotype was picked up many times. This sequence joins TRBV4-2 and TRBJ2-7; no clear D gene. The CDR3 spans 13 residues. Per germline, CDR1 LGHNA and CDR2 YNFKEQ. V was trimmed by 5 bases and J by 4 bases, leaving 12 bases between them. The CDR3 reads CASSSNKGYEQYF. CDR3 bases: TGTGCCAGCAGCTCCAACAAGGGTTACGAGCAGTACTTC.

The J gene is TRBJ2-3, the V gene TRBV5-1, with 9 nucleotides matching TRBD1. Trimming took 3 bases from V and 5 from J; bases not matched to a gene: 7. Germline V gene lookup returns CDR1 SGHRS and CDR2 YFSETQ. The CDR3 spans 15 residues. Written as DNA, the CDR3 is TGCGCCAGCAGCTCCGGACAGGGGCTCGTAGATACGCAGTATTTT. It yields the protein CASSSGQGLVDTQYF.

The chain combines TRBV7-9 with TRBJ1-2; 9 bases fit TRBD1. The trim removed 1 base at V and 6 bases at J, leaving 6 bases unmatched. CDR1 is SEHNR, CDR2 FQNEAQ, per germline (reference sequence). This CDR3 comprises 15 residues. The CDR3 nucleotides read TGTGCCAGCAGCTTAGTCTCGGGACAGGGAGATGGCTACACCTTC. Its translation: CASSLVSGQGDGYTF.

This clonotype appeared a few times. This sequence joins TRBV18 and TRBJ2-3, with 7 bases fitting TRBD1. Germline-derived CDR1 and CDR2 are KGHSH and LQKENI. Trimming took 3 bases from V and 2 from J; bases not matched to a gene: 2. The length of the CDR3 is 14 residues. Written as DNA, the CDR3 is TGTGCCAGCTCACCGGGACAGTTCACAGATACGCAGTATTTT. This translates into CASSPGQFTDTQYF.

The chain has TRBV9 and TRBJ2-3; D is perhaps TRBD2 (6 bases). Germline CDR1 reads SGDLS; CDR2 reads YYNGEE. V shed 0 bases and J shed 5 bases, with 10 bases lying between them. There are 14 residues in the CDR3. This chain's CDR3 is CASSVAGELDTQYF. The DNA for the CDR3 is TGTGCCAGCAGCGTAGCGGGGGAATTAGATACGCAGTATTTT.

Ten or more counts support this clonotype. The chain uses TRBV29-1 and TRBJ2-2; the D is unclear. Germline V gene sequence: CDR1 SQVTM, CDR2 ANQGSEA. Trimming cost V 2 bases and J 0 bases, with 10 bases left between them. The CDR3 has 15 amino acids. CDR3 bases: TGCAGCGTTGAATTAGCAGTCGCGAACACCGGGGAGCTGTTTTTT. It specifies CSVELAVANTGELFF.

This clonotype was seen many times. The chain has TRBV5-6 and TRBJ1-5; no reliable D call. Trimming pared 4 bases from V and 3 bases from J, leaving 11 bases between. Per the germline V gene, CDR1 is SGHDT and CDR2 is YYEEEE. The CDR3 has 14 residues. DNA of the CDR3: TGTGCCAGCAGCCGGCGCGGGAACAATCAGCCCCAGCATTTT. Residues: CASSRRGNNQPQHF. Filled out from reference TRBV5-6 and TRBJ1-5, the complete variable domain reads DAGVTQSPTHLIKTRGQQVTLRCSPKSGHDTVSWYQQALGQGPQFIFQYYEEEERQRGNFPDRFSGHQFPNYSSELNVNALLLGDSALYLCASSRRGNNQPQHFGDGTRLSIL.

This clonotype was counted between two and nine times. V is TRBV7-2 and J is TRBJ2-5; 8 bases map to TRBD2. Germline-derived CDR1 and CDR2 are SGHTA and FQGNSA. The J segment lost 5 bases and the V segment lost 5 bases, leaving 13 bases of the junction unmatched. This CDR3 is built from 16 residues. For the CDR3, the DNA is TGTGCCAGCAGCCTAGGACTAGCCCGGTTTGGGGAGACCCAGTACTTC. This codes for CASSLGLARFGETQYF.

This clonotype was seen many times. The chain uses TRBV3-1 and TRBJ1-2; D remains ambiguous. Germline CDR1 and CDR2: LGHDT and YNNKEL (reference sequence). Deletions cut 0 bases from V and 1 base from J, with 3 bases between. The CDR3 covers 13 residues. The CDR3 DNA sequence: TGTGCCAGCAGCCAAGAGCTTAACTATGGCTACACCTTC. It specifies CASSQELNYGYTF. The variable domain in full, completed from reference TRBV3-1 and TRBJ1-2, reads DTAVSQTPKYLVTQMGNDKSIKCEQNLGHDTMYWYKQDSKKFLKIMFSYNNKELIINETVPNRFSPKSPDKAHLNLHINSLELGDSAVYFCASSQELNYGYTFGSGTRLTVV.